This TCR beta chain derives from a study of chronic HIV infection and antiretroviral therapy (dated by TCRdb to between 2014 and 2016). The trim is 0 bases for V and 5 bases for J, with a gap of 18 bases between the germline ends. The germline V gene (reference sequence) yields LNHNV for CDR1 and YYDKDF for CDR2. From the cysteine up to the phenylalanine, the CDR3 has a length of 17 residues. The CDR3 DNA has 51 bases and is translated from base 1. The library was generated by 5' RACE. Sequencing was carried out with an Illumina MiSeq. TCRdb applied fastp at Q25 and MiXCR to the public reads, then kept only in-frame beta chains. Rows with a matching CDR3 protein are joined into one entry that keeps the most common DNA and genes. The sample table lists approximately 30,000 distinct CDR3 sequences, roughly 8.7% of them with a count of one. Roughly 2.4% of the sample is in the top ten clones. Remarks on this clonotype: Its antigen has not been determined. One base away there is no much larger clone; base qualities are not given.

The sequenced sample consisted of peripheral blood. The source of this sequence is an adult who had HIV and had not received antiretroviral therapy, or was an uninfected healthy control (not recorded which). In this chain, TRBV15 is recombined with TRBJ2-3; the D assignment is uncertain and may be TRBD1 or TRBD2, with 5 bases supporting each. At the DNA level, the sequence is TGTGCCACCAGCAGAGATTTGGGACCTCGAACGAAAGATACGCAGTATTTT. The translation is CATSRDLGPRTKDTQYF.